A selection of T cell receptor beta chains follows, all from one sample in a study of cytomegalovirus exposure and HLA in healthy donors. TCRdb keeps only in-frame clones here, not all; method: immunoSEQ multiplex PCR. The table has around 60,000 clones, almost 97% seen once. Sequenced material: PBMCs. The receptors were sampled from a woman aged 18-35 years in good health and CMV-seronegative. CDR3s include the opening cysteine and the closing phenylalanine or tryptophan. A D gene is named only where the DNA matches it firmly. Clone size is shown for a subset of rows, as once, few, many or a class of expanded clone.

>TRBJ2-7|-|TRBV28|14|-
CASSPPGIFYEQYF
TGTGCCAGCAGTCCCCCAGGGATATTCTACGAGCAGTACTTC
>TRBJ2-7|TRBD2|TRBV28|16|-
CASSLYRTSRTGEQYF
TGTGCCAGCAGTTTATACCGGACTAGCAGGACGGGGGAGCAGTACTTC
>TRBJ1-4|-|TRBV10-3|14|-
CAISSQATNEKLFF
TGTGCCATCAGTTCACAGGCAACTAATGAAAAACTGTTTTTT
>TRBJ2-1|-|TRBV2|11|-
CASSRGWEQFF
TGTGCCAGCAGTAGGGGGTGGGAGCAGTTCTTC
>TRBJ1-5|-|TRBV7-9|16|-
CASSPEGGVGDQPQHF
TGTGCCAGCAGCCCAGAGGGGGGGGTGGGTGATCAGCCCCAGCATTTT
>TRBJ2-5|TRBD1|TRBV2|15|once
CASGGGTASLKTQYF
TGTGCCAGCGGGGGTGGGACAGCTAGTCTGAAGACCCAGTACTTC
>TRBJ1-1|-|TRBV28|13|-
CASSLDAGGEAFF
TGTGCCAGCAGTTTGGATGCGGGAGGTGAAGCTTTCTTT
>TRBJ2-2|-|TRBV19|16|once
CASTDWGGGNTGELFF
TGTGCCAGTACCGATTGGGGAGGTGGGAACACCGGGGAGCTGTTTTTT
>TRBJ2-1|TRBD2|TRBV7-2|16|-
CASSLAGTSGNNEQFF
TGTGCCAGCAGCTTAGCCGGGACTAGCGGGAACAATGAGCAGTTCTTC
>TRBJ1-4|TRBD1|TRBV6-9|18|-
CASSYSLGLGTGSKKLFF
TGTGCCAGCAGTTATTCTTTGGGGTTGGGGACAGGGAGCAAAAAACTGTTTTTT
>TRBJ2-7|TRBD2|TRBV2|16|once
CASRRSSGGAGYEQYF
TGTGCCAGCAGGAGGTCTAGCGGGGGGGCAGGGTACGAGCAGTACTTC
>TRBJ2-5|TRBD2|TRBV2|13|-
CASRLAGVETQYF
TGTGCCAGCAGACTAGCGGGAGTGGAGACCCAGTACTTC
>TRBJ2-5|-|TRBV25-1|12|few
CASSPQEETQYF
TGTGCCAGCAGTCCCCAGGAAGAGACCCAGTACTTC
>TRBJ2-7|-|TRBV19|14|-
CASSRTALVREQYF
TGTGCCAGTAGCCGGACAGCTTTGGTTCGGGAGCAGTACTTC
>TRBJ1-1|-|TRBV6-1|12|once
CASSEARVEAFF
TGTGCCAGCAGTGAGGCTCGGGTCGAAGCTTTCTTT
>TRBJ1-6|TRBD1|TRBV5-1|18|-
CASSRRPSGQGVLSPLHF
TGCGCCAGCAGCCGAAGGCCTTCCGGACAGGGGGTTCTTTCACCCCTCCACTTT
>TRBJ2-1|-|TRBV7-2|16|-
CASSLAFSSSYNEQFF
TGTGCCAGCAGCTTAGCGTTTTCGAGCTCCTACAATGAGCAGTTCTTC
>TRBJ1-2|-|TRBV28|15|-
CASSPRGRANYGYTF
TGTGCCAGCAGTCCCCGTGGCAGGGCAAACTATGGCTACACCTTC
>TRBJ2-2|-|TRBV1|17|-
CTSSQGDTQGATGELFF
TGCACCAGCAGCCAAGGAGACACACAGGGGGCGACGGGGGAGCTGTTTTTT
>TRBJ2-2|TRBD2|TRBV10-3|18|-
CAINPGLAGGPETGELFF
TGTGCCATCAATCCGGGACTAGCGGGAGGGCCGGAGACCGGGGAGCTGTTTTTT
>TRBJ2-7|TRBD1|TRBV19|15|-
CASSPRDSRPEEQYF
TGTGCCAGTAGTCCTAGGGACAGCCGGCCTGAGGAGCAGTACTTC
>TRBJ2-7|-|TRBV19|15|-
CASSKERGISYEQYF
TGTGCCAGTAGTAAGGAGAGGGGGATCTCCTACGAGCAGTACTTC
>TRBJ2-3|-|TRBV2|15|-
CASSERGRRGYAWYF
TGTGCCAGCAGTGAAAGGGGACGGCGGGGATACGCATGGTATTTT
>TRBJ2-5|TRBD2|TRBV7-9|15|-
CASRGLGGYQETQYF
TGTGCCAGCAGGGGACTAGGAGGGTACCAAGAGACCCAGTACTTC
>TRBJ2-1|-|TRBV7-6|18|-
CASSLGGRTGGGYNEQFF
TGTGCCAGCAGCTTAGGGGGCCGGACAGGTGGGGGGTACAATGAGCAGTTCTTC
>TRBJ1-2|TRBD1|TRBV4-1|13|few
CASTGGRMSGYTF
TGCGCCAGCACAGGGGGCCGGATGTCTGGCTACACCTTC
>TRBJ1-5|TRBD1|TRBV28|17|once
CASSFGPGGYSNQPQHF
TGTGCCAGCAGTTTTGGGCCAGGGGGATATAGCAATCAGCCCCAGCATTTT
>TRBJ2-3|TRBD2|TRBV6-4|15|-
CASSATSGSTDTQYF
TGTGCCAGCAGTGCGACTAGCGGGAGCACAGATACGCAGTATTTT
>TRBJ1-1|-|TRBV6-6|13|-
CASRRTANTEAFF
TGTGCCAGCAGACGGACAGCGAACACTGAAGCTTTCTTT
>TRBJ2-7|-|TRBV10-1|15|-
CASSAGGSLSYEQYF
TGCGCCAGCAGTGCGGGGGGCTCTCTTTCCTACGAGCAGTACTTC
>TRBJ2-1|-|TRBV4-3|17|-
CASSPRPGANSYNEQFF
TGCGCCAGCAGCCCCCGCCCCGGAGCGAACTCCTACAATGAGCAGTTCTTC
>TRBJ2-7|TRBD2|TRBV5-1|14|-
CASSKGLAGDEQYF
TGCGCCAGCAGCAAGGGACTAGCGGGAGACGAGCAGTACTTC
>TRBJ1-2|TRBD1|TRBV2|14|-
CASSEPQGNYGYTF
TGTGCCAGCAGTGAGCCACAGGGGAACTATGGCTACACCTTC
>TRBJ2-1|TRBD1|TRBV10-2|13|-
CASSRDSYNEQFF
TGCGCCAGCAGCCGGGACAGTTACAATGAGCAGTTCTTC
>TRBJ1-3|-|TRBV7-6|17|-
CGSSLGGGGSSGNTIYF
TGTGGCAGCAGCTTAGGGGGGGGCGGAAGCTCTGGAAACACCATATATTTT
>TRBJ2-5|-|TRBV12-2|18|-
CASRLSNPGQGQEETQYF
TGTGCAAGTCGCTTATCCAACCCCGGACAGGGGCAGGAAGAGACCCAGTACTTC